Listed below are T cell receptor beta chains from one sample, sequenced in a study of blood T cell repertoires in COVID-19. Profiling relied on immunoSEQ multiplex PCR, and the TCRdb table lists in-frame clones only, not all of them. The table has 190,000 or so clones, about 88% seen once. What was sequenced was PBMCs or T cells enriched from blood (not recorded which). These receptors were taken from a young woman who had been exposed to COVID-19. CDR3s leave out the opening cysteine and the closing phenylalanine or tryptophan.

cdr3_aa: ASSQGTGLGYT
cdr3_length: 11
v_call: TRBV3-1/TRBV3-2

cdr3_aa: ASSEGLGFGSPLH
cdr3_length: 13
v_call: TRBV2

cdr3_aa: ASSGREGLF
cdr3_length: 9
v_call: TRBV9

cdr3_aa: ASSTSATGIYGYT
cdr3_length: 13
v_call: TRBV7-9

cdr3_aa: ASSLVAGGFYNEQF
cdr3_length: 14
v_call: TRBV7-2

cdr3_aa: ASSPRTAGTGELF
cdr3_length: 13
v_call: TRBV11-2

cdr3_aa: ASSATDRGNTIY
cdr3_length: 12
v_call: TRBV9

cdr3_aa: ASSLRESSYNEQF
cdr3_length: 13
v_call: TRBV5-1

cdr3_aa: ASRGLAGGLNEQF
cdr3_length: 13
v_call: TRBV5-1

cdr3_aa: ASSLTSITAGEQY
cdr3_length: 13
v_call: TRBV3-1/TRBV3-2

cdr3_aa: ASREDAGLKS
cdr3_length: 10
v_call: TRBV2

cdr3_aa: ASSPGAISF
cdr3_length: 9
v_call: TRBV7-2

cdr3_aa: ASSERGGQPQH
cdr3_length: 11
v_call: TRBV7-3

cdr3_aa: ASSGTGFSGNTIY
cdr3_length: 13
v_call: TRBV19

cdr3_aa: ASSYSRGHMNTEAF
cdr3_length: 14
v_call: TRBV6-5

cdr3_aa: ASSVTGNYGYT
cdr3_length: 11
v_call: TRBV9

cdr3_aa: ASSEGLAGGYNEQF
cdr3_length: 14
v_call: TRBV5-1

cdr3_aa: ASSLEYRGNYGYT
cdr3_length: 13
v_call: TRBV7-8

cdr3_aa: ASSFAGGALF
cdr3_length: 10
v_call: TRBV28

cdr3_aa: ARGGGPYNEQF
cdr3_length: 11
v_call: TRBV5-1

cdr3_aa: ASRAGTSQPQH
cdr3_length: 11
v_call: TRBV28

cdr3_aa: ASSQVWSYGYT
cdr3_length: 11
v_call: TRBV14

cdr3_aa: ASRERKDRAFPNYGYT
cdr3_length: 16
v_call: TRBV10-1

cdr3_aa: ASSLGVGTSGMDTQY
cdr3_length: 15
v_call: TRBV7-9

cdr3_aa: ARRVGDTEAF
cdr3_length: 10
v_call: TRBV30

cdr3_aa: ASSGTDTNYGYT
cdr3_length: 12
v_call: TRBV9